These 8 T cell receptor beta chains were sequenced from one sample in a study of T cells after somatic rescue of genetic block. Generated by immunoSEQ multiplex PCR, the TCRdb table keeps only in-frame clones and is missing some. The table shows tens of thousands of clones, with about nine tenths occurring only once. The sequenced material came from peripheral blood mononuclear cells (PBMCs). These receptor sequences come from a man aged 25-40 years.

The J gene is TRBJ2-2, the V gene TRBV18, with TRBD1 identical over 7 bases. This CDR3 is 15 amino acids long. Trimming cost V 3 bases and J 3 bases; bases outside gene matches: 4. From germline, CDR1 is KGHSH and CDR2 LQKENI. CDR3 in amino acids: CASSPRGGDTGELFF. The CDR3 nucleotides read TGTGCCAGCTCACCCCGAGGGGGCGACACCGGGGAGCTGTTTTTT.

The V call is TRBV29-1, the J call TRBJ1-6; D possibly corresponds to TRBD1 (6 bases). CDR3 length: 15 residues. Germline CDR1 reads SQVTM; CDR2 reads ANQGSEA. The CDR3, as DNA: TGCAGTGCTCTATTTGAGGACAGTTTCAATTCACCCCTCCACTTT. Its protein product is CSALFEDSFNSPLHF.

The chain uses TRBV5-6 and TRBJ1-5; 12 positions agree with TRBD1. CDR1 SGHDT and CDR2 YYEEEE come from the germline V gene. The V gene end was trimmed by 2 bases and the J gene end by 6 bases; junction bases not matched to a gene: 6. This CDR3 comprises 16 residues. The CDR3 DNA reads TGTGCCAGCAGCTTTTGGGACAGGGGGCGCGGTCAGCCCCAGCATTTT. Its translation is CASSFWDRGRGQPQHF.

The V gene is TRBV2, the J gene TRBJ1-5; D is uncertain. Germline V gene lookup returns CDR1 SNHLY and CDR2 FYNNEI. The CDR3 extends over 13 amino acids. V was clipped by 6 bases and J by 0 bases, with 6 bases between them. Here the CDR3 DNA reads TGTGCCAGCAGGCGGGATAGCAATCAGCCCCAGCATTTT. This gives the protein CASRRDSNQPQHF.

This chain joins TRBV9 and TRBJ2-1; 10 bases are a match to TRBD2. V was pared by 0 bases and J by 9 bases, with 6 bases of the junction left unmatched. From germline, CDR1 is SGDLS and CDR2 YYNGEE. This CDR3 region has 15 residues. The CDR3 DNA is TGTGCCAGCAGCGTAGTTCGCAGCGGGAGGGTTGAGCAGTTCTTC. Translating gives CASSVVRSGRVEQFF.

The rearrangement links TRBV5-1 to TRBJ2-4; 10 nucleotides match TRBD2. The V gene end was trimmed by 4 bases and the J gene end by 2 bases; junction bases not matched to a gene: 15. This CDR3 contains 19 residues. Germline loops: CDR1 SGHRS, CDR2 YFSETQ. CDR3 in amino acids: CASSGGYSEREGSKNIQYF. The DNA of the CDR3 is TGCGCCAGCAGCGGAGGGTATTCGGAGCGGGAGGGTTCCAAAAACATTCAGTACTTC.

This chain links TRBV25-1 with TRBJ2-7; D is perhaps TRBD2 (6 bases). CDR1 is MGHDK and CDR2 is SYGVNS in the germline V gene. V shed 3 bases and J shed 3 bases, with 12 bases lying between them. The CDR3 is 14 amino acids. The CDR3 is CASSDTGVGYEQYF. CDR3 nucleotide sequence: TGTGCCAGCAGTGATACGGGAGTGGGCTACGAGCAGTACTTC.

This clone is a singleton in its sample. This chain uses TRBV28 with TRBJ2-3; no clear D. The V gene's germline CDR1 is MDHEN and CDR2 SYDVKM. V was cut by 5 bases and J by 2 bases, with 17 bases left in between. CDR3 size: 16 residues. As DNA, the CDR3 is TGTGCCAGCAGTCCTTTTTTCAGAGCCACCACAGATACGCAGTATTTT. Amino acids: CASSPFFRATTDTQYF.